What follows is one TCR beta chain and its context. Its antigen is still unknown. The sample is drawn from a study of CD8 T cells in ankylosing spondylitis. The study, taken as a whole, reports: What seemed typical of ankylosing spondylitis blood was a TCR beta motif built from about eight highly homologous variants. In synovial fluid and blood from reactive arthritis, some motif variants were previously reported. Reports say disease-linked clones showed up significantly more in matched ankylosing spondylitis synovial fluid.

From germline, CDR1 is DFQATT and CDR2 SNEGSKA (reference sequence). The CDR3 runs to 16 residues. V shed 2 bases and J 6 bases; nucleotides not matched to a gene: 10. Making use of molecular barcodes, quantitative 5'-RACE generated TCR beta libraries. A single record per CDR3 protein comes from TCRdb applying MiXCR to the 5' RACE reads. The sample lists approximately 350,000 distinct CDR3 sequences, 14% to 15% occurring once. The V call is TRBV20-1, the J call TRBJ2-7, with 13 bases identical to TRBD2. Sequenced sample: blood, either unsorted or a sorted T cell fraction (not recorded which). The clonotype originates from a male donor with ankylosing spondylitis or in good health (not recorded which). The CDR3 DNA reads TGCAGTGCTAGACCCCCACCGGGACTAGCGGGGTCCGAGCAGTACTTC. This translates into CSARPPPGLAGSEQYF.